These 20 T cell receptor beta chains originate from one sample sequenced in a study of CD4 T cells in relation to SARS-CoV-2 and coronaviruses. Profiling relied on immunoSEQ multiplex PCR, and the TCRdb table lists in-frame clones only, not all of them. This table has roughly 30,000 clones, just under 75% appearing once. The unexposed donors gave CD4+ T cells in about 2011-2018, prior to COVID-19. The cells were cultured for about ten days before CD4+ T cells were isolated. Their antigen targets remain unknown. The sample taken for sequencing was CD4+ T cells from PBMCs, cultured in vitro. These receptors were taken from a human donor in good health.

The chain recombines TRBV19 with TRBJ1-5; a weak D match, TRBD1 (6 bases). The CDR3 is 14 amino acids. The V gene lost 7 bases and the J gene lost 9 bases, with 19 bases spanning the gap. The germline V gene encodes CDR1 LNHDA and CDR2 SQIVND (reference sequence). The CDR3 nucleotides read TGTGCCAGTAAAAACAATCAGGGGCTTCCGCCCCAGCATTTT. Its translation: CASKNNQGLPPQHF.

The rearrangement uses TRBV11-2 and TRBJ2-5; 7 nucleotides align to TRBD2. V trimming: 6 bases; J trimming: 12 bases; junction bases outside the gene matches: 10. The germline CDR1 and CDR2 sequences are SGHAT and FQNNGV. The CDR3 contains 12 residues. CDR3 nucleotide sequence: TGTGCCAGCAGTGGAGGGCTAGCGGTTAAGTACTTC. It encodes CASSGGLAVKYF.

The chain has TRBV10-1 and TRBJ1-1; no clear D gene. This CDR3 is 13 amino acids long. The V gene lost 6 bases and the J gene lost 6 bases, with 14 bases spanning the gap. Germline assignment: CDR1 WNHNN and CDR2 SYGVQD (reference sequence). CDR3 amino acids: CASRDTRSAEAFF. DNA of the CDR3: TGCGCCAGCAGAGACACCCGAAGCGCTGAAGCTTTCTTT.

This clone was observed a few times. The chain recombines TRBV25-1 with TRBJ1-5, with 9 nucleotides matching TRBD1. The CDR3 spans 17 residues. Germline V gives CDR1 MGHDK, CDR2 SYGVNS. With 2 bases clipped from V and 7 bases from J, the junction kept 12 bases outside the gene matches. CDR3 sequence reads: CASSEHWDRDVSQPQHF. As DNA, the CDR3 is TGTGCCAGCAGTGAACATTGGGACAGGGACGTAAGCCAGCCCCAGCATTTT.

This chain links TRBV7-8 with TRBJ2-2; a weak D match, TRBD1 (8 bases). V lost 2 bases, J lost 7 bases, and 14 bases lay in between. CDR1 and CDR2 from the germline V gene are SGHVS and FQNEAQ. The CDR3 extends over 15 amino acids. CDR3 nucleotides: TGTGCCAGCAGCTTAAACAGGGGGGGCGGCGGGGAGCTGTTTTTT. It yields the protein CASSLNRGGGGELFF.

This chain uses TRBV29-1 with TRBJ2-5; D call uncertain. There are 12 residues in the CDR3. V was shortened by 4 bases and J by 2 bases, with 8 bases between the two germline ends. Germline CDR1 and CDR2: SQVTM and ANQGSEA. This chain's CDR3 is CSVALQQETQYF. The CDR3 DNA follows: TGCAGCGTTGCGTTACAGCAAGAGACCCAGTACTTC.

This chain connects TRBV19 to TRBJ1-5, with no clear D. The CDR3 is made up of 14 amino acids. V shed 0 bases and J shed 1 base, with 4 bases lying between them. The V gene's germline CDR1 is LNHDA and CDR2 SQIVND (reference sequence). CDR3 in DNA: TGTGCCAGTAGTATAGAGGGAAGCAATCAGCCCCAGCATTTT. Protein: CASSIEGSNQPQHF.

Only a few counts were recorded for this clone. The rearrangement uses TRBV4-1 and TRBJ1-2, with TRBD1 identical over 9 bases. The CDR3 runs 15 residues. Trimming removed 2 bases from V and 3 bases from J; junction bases left unmatched: 4. From germline, CDR1 is MGHRA and CDR2 YSYEKL. CDR3 residues: CASSQPTGGDYGYTF. The CDR3 DNA reads TGCGCCAGCAGCCAACCCACAGGGGGCGACTATGGCTACACCTTC.

This clone was counted only a few times. The gene calls are TRBV10-3 and TRBJ2-7; D is ambiguous. The CDR3 loop spans 13 amino acids. V lost 6 bases, J lost 4 bases, and 13 bases lay in between. Germline V gene sequence: CDR1 ENHRY, CDR2 SYGVKD. The CDR3, as DNA: TGTGCCATCAGGCAGTCCGTCGGGTACGAGCAGTACTTC. Its protein product is CAIRQSVGYEQYF.

This clone appeared a few times. This chain joins TRBV5-1 and TRBJ2-1, with 8 bases lining up with TRBD2. Trimming removed 0 bases from V and 0 bases from J; junction bases left unmatched: 2. The CDR3 length is 16 residues. Germline V gives CDR1 SGHRS, CDR2 YFSETQ. The CDR3 DNA is TGCGCCAGCAGCTTGGGTGGGACTAGCTCCTACAATGAGCAGTTCTTC. Its translation is CASSLGGTSSYNEQFF.

CDR3 DNA sequence: TGTGCCAGCAGCGTAGGGATGGCAGGGGAGGTCTATGGCTACACCTTC. Encoded protein: CASSVGMAGEVYGYTF. The chain combines TRBV9 with TRBJ1-2; D may be TRBD1 (6 bases). Trimming left V 0 bases short and J 4 bases short, with 16 bases between. Germline V gene sequence: CDR1 SGDLS, CDR2 YYNGEE. CDR3 size: 16 residues.

This chain joins TRBV5-1 and TRBJ1-1; the D is unclear. Germline-derived CDR1 and CDR2 are SGHRS and YFSETQ. V lost 3 bases and J 0 bases, leaving 12 bases between the germline ends. This CDR3 is 15 amino acids long. CDR3 amino acids: CASSSHGLMNTEAFF. The DNA for the CDR3 is TGCGCCAGCAGCTCACATGGACTGATGAACACTGAAGCTTTCTTT.

The chain carries TRBV6-2 or TRBV6-3 and TRBJ2-1; 10 nucleotides line up with TRBD2. Per the germline V gene, CDR1 is MNHEY and CDR2 is SVGEGT. This CDR3 region has 16 residues. Unmatched junction bases numbered 10, after V lost 5 bases and J lost 6 bases. The CDR3 DNA is TGTGCCAGCAGTACCGGGAGGCTAGCGGGAGCCAATGAGCAGTTCTTC. Translating it yields CASSTGRLAGANEQFF.

In this sample, this clone turned up a few times. The chain joins TRBV3-1 (or the pseudogene TRBV3-2) to TRBJ1-5; TRBD1 agrees at 7 bases. This CDR3 is built from 17 residues. CDR1 is LGHDT, CDR2 YNNKEL, per germline (reference sequence). Trimming cost V 7 bases and J 0 bases; bases outside gene matches: 12. In DNA, the CDR3 is TGTGCCAGCAACATGACAGGGCTGCCATATAGCAATCAGCCCCAGCATTTT. This translates into CASNMTGLPYSNQPQHF.

V usage is TRBV29-1 and J usage is TRBJ2-1; 12 positions match TRBD2. Germline V gives CDR1 SQVTM, CDR2 ANQGSEA. This CDR3 has 17 amino acids. V lost 3 bases to trimming and J lost 6 bases; unmatched junction nucleotides: 12. CDR3 in amino acids: CSVDRGTSGLVGNEQFF. Here the CDR3 DNA reads TGCAGCGTTGATAGGGGGACTAGCGGGCTGGTTGGCAATGAGCAGTTCTTC.

The rearrangement links TRBV6-5 to TRBJ1-4, with 9 bases identical to TRBD1. Germline CDR1 is MNHEY and CDR2 is SVGAGI. The junction had 3 bases not matched to a gene; V was cut back by 5 bases and J by 5 bases. This CDR3 is built from 14 residues. The CDR3 is CASSRGQGNEKLFF. CDR3 DNA sequence: TGTGCCAGCAGTCGGGGACAGGGAAATGAAAAACTGTTTTTT.

The V call is TRBV6-6, the J call TRBJ2-7; TRBD1 aligns across 11 bases. V shed 5 bases, J shed 2 bases, and the junction held 5 bases outside the gene matches. Per the germline V gene, CDR1 is MNHNY and CDR2 is SVGAGI (reference sequence). The CDR3 sequence is 15 residues long. CDR3 protein: CASSDPGQGAYEQYF. The CDR3 nucleotides read TGTGCCAGCAGTGACCCGGGACAGGGGGCCTACGAGCAGTACTTC.

V and J are TRBV19 and TRBJ1-1; possibly TRBD1 for D (5 bases). Germline CDR1 is LNHDA and CDR2 is SQIVND (reference sequence). The CDR3 runs to 14 residues. V gave up 2 bases and J gave up 6 bases, with 13 bases separating them. CDR3 bases: TGTGCCAGTAGTATATTGGGCGGGGGGGCTGAAGCTTTCTTT. It specifies CASSILGGGAEAFF.

The V gene is TRBV6-2 or TRBV6-3, the J gene TRBJ2-7, with D hard to call. V lost 2 bases and J 5 bases, leaving 7 bases between the germline ends. This CDR3 contains 12 residues. CDR1 is MNHEY, CDR2 SVGEGT, per germline. The CDR3 here is CASSYSRNEQYF. As DNA, the CDR3 is TGTGCCAGCAGTTACAGTAGGAACGAGCAGTACTTC.

The V call is TRBV13, the J call TRBJ2-5, with 8 bases matching TRBD2. CDR3 size: 15 residues. CDR1 PRHDT and CDR2 FYEKMQ come from the germline V gene (reference sequence). The ends lost 5 bases at V and 2 bases at J; junction bases unmatched: 7. The CDR3 is CASSHWTSPQETQYF. CDR3 in DNA: TGTGCCAGCAGCCATTGGACTAGCCCTCAAGAGACCCAGTACTTC.